The source of this T cell receptor (beta chain) is a study of blood T cell repertoires in COVID-19. With 7 bases clipped from V and 1 base from J, the junction kept 2 bases outside the gene matches. Germline V gene lookup returns CDR1 SQVTM and CDR2 ANQGSEA. The CDR3 extends over 12 amino acids. Original processing methods: Amplification with reference gene primers provided the estimates of nucleated cell counts. The method was immunoSEQ multiplex PCR; TCRdb's version includes in-frame clones alone and lacks a portion of them. V, J and clone size are those of that table, while D and trimming were read from the DNA. There are roughly 260,000 clones in the sample; 70% to 90% occur only once, and over 3.5% lies in the top ten.

This chain connects TRBV29-1 to TRBJ1-1, with 8 bases that match TRBD1. The sequence came from a woman aged 40 to 55 with acute or convalescent COVID-19. The sequenced sample consisted of peripheral blood. The CDR3 DNA follows: TGCAGCGCGACAGGGGAGAACACTGAAGCTTTCTTT. This gives the protein CSATGENTEAFF.